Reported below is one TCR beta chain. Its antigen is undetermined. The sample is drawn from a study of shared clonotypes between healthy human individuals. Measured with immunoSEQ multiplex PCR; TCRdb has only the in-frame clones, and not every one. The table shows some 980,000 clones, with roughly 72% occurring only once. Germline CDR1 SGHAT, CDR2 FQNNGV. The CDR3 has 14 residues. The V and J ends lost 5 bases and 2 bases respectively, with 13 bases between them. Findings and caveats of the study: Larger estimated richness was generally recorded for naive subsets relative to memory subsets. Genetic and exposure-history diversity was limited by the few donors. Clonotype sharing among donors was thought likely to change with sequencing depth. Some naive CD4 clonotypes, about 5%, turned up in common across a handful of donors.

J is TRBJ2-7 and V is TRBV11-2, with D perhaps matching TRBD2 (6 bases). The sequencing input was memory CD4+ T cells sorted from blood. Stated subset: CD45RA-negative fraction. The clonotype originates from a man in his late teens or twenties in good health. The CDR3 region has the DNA TGTGCCAGCAGCCAATTTAGGGAGGCCTACGAGCAGTACTTC. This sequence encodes CASSQFREAYEQYF.